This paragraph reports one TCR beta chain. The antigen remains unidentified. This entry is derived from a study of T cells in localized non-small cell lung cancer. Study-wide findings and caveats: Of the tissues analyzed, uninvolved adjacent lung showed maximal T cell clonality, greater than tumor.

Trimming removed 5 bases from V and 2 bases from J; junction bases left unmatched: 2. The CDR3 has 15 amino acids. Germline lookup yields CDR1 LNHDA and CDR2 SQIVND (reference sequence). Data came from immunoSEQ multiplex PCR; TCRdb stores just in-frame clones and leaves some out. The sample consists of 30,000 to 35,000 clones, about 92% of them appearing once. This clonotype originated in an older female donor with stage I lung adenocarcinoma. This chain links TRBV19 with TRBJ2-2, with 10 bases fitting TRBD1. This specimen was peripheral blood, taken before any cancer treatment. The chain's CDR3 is CASSSTGGNTGELFF. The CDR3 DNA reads TGTGCCAGTAGTTCGACAGGGGGCAACACCGGGGAGCTGTTTTTT.